Below, 27 T cell receptor beta chains from the same sample are listed, as sequenced in a study of PD-L1 blockade in urothelial cancer. Time point given: peripheral blood 6 weeks after treatment start. Libraries were prepared by immunoSEQ multiplex PCR; TCRdb keeps only in-frame clonotypes and omits some of them. The sample holds about 30,000 clones, roughly 80% seen once. The specimen comprised PBMCs, sampled around atezolizumab (anti-PD-L1) treatment. The receptors shown here come from a man between 65 and 79 years old with urothelial cancer.

This clone was seen a few times. The chain carries TRBV5-4 and TRBJ1-1; D is ambiguous. The CDR3 consists of 14 residues. Germline CDR1 and CDR2: SGHNT and YYREEE (reference sequence). V lost 2 bases to trimming and J lost 1 base, with 9 bases between them. CDR3 region: CASSFSTTNTEAFF. The DNA of the CDR3 is TGTGCCAGCAGCTTTAGCACGACGAACACTGAAGCTTTCTTT. The whole variable domain, filled in from reference TRBV5-4 and TRBJ1-1, reads ETGVTQSPTHLIKTRGQQVTLRCSSQSGHNTVSWYQQALGQGPQFIFQYYREEENGRGNFPPRFSGLQFPNYSSELNVNALELDDSALYLCASSFSTTNTEAFFGQGTRLTVV.

V gene TRBV18 combines with J gene TRBJ1-5, with a weak D call TRBD1 (5 bases). Trimming removed 4 bases from V and 0 bases from J, with 7 bases in between. Germline V lookup: CDR1 KGHSH, CDR2 LQKENI. The CDR3 covers 14 residues. CDR3 coding DNA: TGTGCCAGCTCACTCGGACATAGCAATCAGCCCCAGCATTTT. It is translated as CASSLGHSNQPQHF.

This clone was counted between two and nine times. The V call is TRBV14, the J call TRBJ1-2; D is uncertain. CDR1 and CDR2 (germline): SGHDN, FVKESK. There are 15 residues in the CDR3. The V end was cut by 1 base, the J end by 4 bases, with 13 bases between. The CDR3 is CASSQGGLGSYGYTF. The CDR3 DNA is TGTGCCAGCAGCCAAGGTGGACTGGGGAGCTATGGCTACACCTTC.

The chain links TRBV18 to TRBJ1-1, with D perhaps matching TRBD1 (6 bases). The V gene lost 4 bases and the J gene lost 0 bases, with 12 bases spanning the gap. The CDR3 spans 15 residues. Germline V gene lookup returns CDR1 KGHSH and CDR2 LQKENI. The CDR3 DNA reads as TGTGCCAGCTCACTCCTTCGGACAGTGAACACTGAAGCTTTCTTT. Its protein product is CASSLLRTVNTEAFF.

This clone was recorded a few times. This rearrangement joins TRBV6-6 to TRBJ1-2; D remains ambiguous. The ends were cut back, 8 bases at V and 4 bases at J, with 20 bases in the middle. CDR1 and CDR2 (germline): MNHNY, SVGAGI (reference sequence). The CDR3 has 15 residues. The chain's CDR3 is CASQTTWATPYGYTF. The CDR3 DNA follows: TGTGCCAGCCAGACTACCTGGGCCACACCCTATGGCTACACCTTC.

The chain employs TRBV4-2 and TRBJ2-7; 8 bases align to TRBD1. The CDR3 spans 15 residues. Germline V gene sequence: CDR1 LGHNA, CDR2 YNFKEQ. V gave up 0 bases and J gave up 3 bases; unmatched junction bases: 4. The CDR3 coding sequence is TGTGCCAGCAGCCAAGAGGCAGGGGGCTACTACGAGCAGTACTTC. This gives the protein CASSQEAGGYYEQYF.

V gene TRBV28 combines with J gene TRBJ1-2, with a weak D call TRBD1 (5 bases). V lost 6 bases, J lost 4 bases, and 9 bases lay in between. From germline, CDR1 is MDHEN and CDR2 SYDVKM. CDR3 length equals 12 residues. The DNA of the CDR3 is TGTGCCAGCAGACCGACAGTCTATGGCTACACCTTC. Its translation is CASRPTVYGYTF.

The chain has TRBV29-1 and TRBJ2-3; a possible D gene is TRBD2 (5 bases). The CDR3 extends over 13 amino acids. CDR1 and CDR2 (germline): SQVTM, ANQGSEA. The V end lost 8 bases, the J end lost 6 bases, and 18 bases lay between the germline ends. CDR3 residues: CSSRALDMDTQYF. The CDR3 coding sequence is TGCAGCTCGAGGGCGCTGGATATGGATACGCAGTATTTT.

The chain combines TRBV5-4 with TRBJ1-2, with 9 bases fitting TRBD1. CDR1 SGHNT and CDR2 YYREEE come from the germline V gene (reference sequence). The V and J ends lost 4 bases and 8 bases, in that order; junction bases with no gene match: 9. This CDR3 is built from 14 residues. The CDR3 DNA reads TGTGCCAGCAGCACCGGGACAGGGATGCTGGGCTACACCTTC. Translating it yields CASSTGTGMLGYTF. The full variable domain, completed using reference TRBV5-4 and TRBJ1-2, is ETGVTQSPTHLIKTRGQQVTLRCSSQSGHNTVSWYQQALGQGPQFIFQYYREEENGRGNFPPRFSGLQFPNYSSELNVNALELDDSALYLCASSTGTGMLGYTFGSGTRLTVV.

The rearrangement links TRBV6-6 to TRBJ1-6; 10 bases are shared with TRBD1. The V segment lost 0 bases and the J segment 15 bases; nucleotides outside the gene matches: 8. The CDR3 spans 15 residues. The germline V gene has CDR1 MNHNY and CDR2 SVGAGI (reference sequence). CDR3 DNA: TGTGCCAGCAGTTACTCGGCCGGGACAGGGGTGGGCCTCCACTTT. It translates to CASSYSAGTGVGLHF.

This clone has a single count. The V and J genes are TRBV10-2 and TRBJ2-5; 8 bases are shared with TRBD2. The CDR3 spans 16 residues. Unmatched junction bases numbered 6, after V lost 2 bases and J lost 1 base. Germline-derived CDR1 and CDR2 are WSHSY and SAAADI. The CDR3 DNA reads as TGCGCCAGCAGTGAGGGCGGGGGGTTTTCCCAAGAGACCCAGTACTTC. This encodes CASSEGGGFSQETQYF.

The rearrangement uses TRBV19 and TRBJ2-3; 12 bases line up with TRBD2. The germline V gene has CDR1 LNHDA and CDR2 SQIVND (reference sequence). This CDR3 is built from 13 residues. Trimming removed 10 bases from V and 5 bases from J; junction bases left unmatched: 4. The CDR3 DNA sequence: TGTGCCACTAGCGGGAGGGGCGGAGATACGCAGTATTTT. Its translation: CATSGRGGDTQYF. The entire variable domain, with the rest obtained from reference TRBV19 and TRBJ2-3, is as follows: DGGITQSPKYLFRKEGQNVTLSCEQNLNHDAMYWYRQDPGQGLRLIYYSQIVNDFQKGDIAEGYSVSREKKESFPLTVTSAQKNPTAFYLCATSGRGGDTQYFGPGTRLTVL.

In this sample, this clone is medium-sized (0.01 to 0.1%). The chain is built from TRBV27 and TRBJ2-7; 10 nucleotides match TRBD1. CDR3 length: 14 amino acids. The germline CDR1 and CDR2 sequences are MNHEY and SMNVEV (reference sequence). Trimming took 6 bases from V and 3 from J; bases not matched to a gene: 5. The CDR3 DNA reads as TGTGCCAGCAGGGGGACAGGGGTGGTCTACGAGCAGTACTTC. The encoded protein is CASRGTGVVYEQYF.

V is TRBV5-4 and J is TRBJ2-3; TRBD1 matches at 10 bases. This CDR3 region has 15 residues. V lost 4 bases to trimming and J lost 3 bases; unmatched junction nucleotides: 5. Germline assignment: CDR1 SGHNT and CDR2 YYREEE (reference sequence). The CDR3 DNA follows: TGTGCCAGCAGCACCGACAGGGGGCGGACAGATACGCAGTATTTT. Encoded protein: CASSTDRGRTDTQYF.

This rearrangement joins TRBV5-1 to TRBJ2-7; the D is unclear. Trimming stripped 0 bases from V and 0 bases from J, with 7 bases between. Germline CDR1 SGHRS, CDR2 YFSETQ. CDR3 length: 14 residues. CDR3 sequence reads: CASSLDLSSYEQYF. In nucleotides, the CDR3 is TGCGCCAGCAGCTTGGACCTAAGCTCCTACGAGCAGTACTTC.

The rearrangement joins TRBV25-1 to TRBJ2-5, with D possibly TRBD1 on 6 matching bases. The CDR3 is 15 amino acids. The germline V gene encodes CDR1 MGHDK and CDR2 SYGVNS. V shed 4 bases and J shed 2 bases, with 14 bases lying between them. CDR3 DNA: TGTGCCAGCAGTGGACACAGGGCGGCTCAAGAGACCCAGTACTTC. This codes for CASSGHRAAQETQYF.

The chain carries TRBV28 and TRBJ1-2; D perhaps matches TRBD1 (5 bases). Trimming removed 5 bases at V and 6 bases at J, with 16 bases between. Germline V lookup: CDR1 MDHEN, CDR2 SYDVKM. This CDR3 is built from 14 residues. The chain's CDR3 is CASSPDLRTHGYTF. For the CDR3, the DNA is TGTGCCAGCAGTCCAGACCTCAGGACACATGGCTACACCTTC.

The rearrangement uses TRBV12-5 and TRBJ2-1, with a weak D call TRBD1 (6 bases). V lost 5 bases and J lost 3, with 8 bases in between. Germline assignment: CDR1 LGHNT and CDR2 FRNRAP. CDR3 size: 13 residues. CDR3 in amino acids: CASGQGNYNEQFF. In DNA form, the CDR3 reads TGTGCTAGTGGTCAGGGGAACTACAATGAGCAGTTCTTC.

The rearrangement uses TRBV6-5 and TRBJ2-1, with a weak D call TRBD2 (5 bases). Germline V gene data show CDR1 as MNHEY and CDR2 as SVGAGI. V lost 6 bases, J lost 11 bases, and 14 bases lay in between. The CDR3 totals 12 residues. The CDR3 DNA reads TGTGCCAGCAGACCCGCGGGTGGGAAGCAGTTCTTC. Its protein product is CASRPAGGKQFF.

The gene calls are TRBV15 and TRBJ2-7, with TRBD1 matching over 7 bases. CDR3 length equals 14 residues. In germline, CDR1 is LNHNV, CDR2 YYDKDF (reference sequence). V shed 3 bases, J shed 1 base, and the junction held 3 bases outside the gene matches. CDR3: CATSRLTGSYEQYF. The CDR3 DNA reads as TGTGCCACCAGCAGGTTGACAGGGTCCTACGAGCAGTACTTC.

The V and J genes are TRBV19 and TRBJ2-2; 14 bases match TRBD2. V shed 4 bases, J shed 2 bases, and the junction held 3 bases outside the gene matches. The CDR3 totals 17 residues. Germline V gene sequence: CDR1 LNHDA, CDR2 SQIVND (reference sequence). CDR3 bases: TGTGCCAGTAGTAGACTAGCGGGAGGGCACAACACCGGGGAGCTGTTTTTT. Its translation is CASSRLAGGHNTGELFF.

The V and J genes are TRBV5-1 and TRBJ2-3, with 7 bases identical to TRBD2. With V trimmed by 2 bases and J by 0 bases, 0 bases remained unmatched. Germline V CDR1 and CDR2: SGHRS, YFSETQ. The CDR3 contains 14 residues. The CDR3 here is CASSFSGSTDTQYF. The CDR3 DNA sequence: TGCGCCAGCAGCTTTAGCGGGAGCACAGATACGCAGTATTTT.

The chain couples TRBV6-4 to TRBJ1-5; D might be TRBD1 (5 bases). Between the trimmed V and J ends, which lost 11 bases and 5 bases, there was a span of 16 bases. Germline V gives CDR1 MRHNA, CDR2 SNTAGT. The length of the CDR3 is 13 residues. As DNA, the CDR3 is TGTGCCGGGGGGGGGTCAGGCGATCAGCCCCAGCATTTT. It encodes CAGGGSGDQPQHF.

The chain is built from TRBV6-1 and TRBJ1-3; possibly TRBD1 for D (6 bases). From germline, CDR1 is MNHNS and CDR2 SASEGT. The germline V and J ends were trimmed by 6 bases and 2 bases, with 14 bases remaining between them. This CDR3 contains 15 residues. The CDR3, as DNA: TGTGCCAGCAGCCGGGGGGGGCAAACTGGAAACACCATATATTTT. Translated, it gives CASSRGGQTGNTIYF.

The chain has TRBV19 and TRBJ2-6; weak D call: TRBD1 (5 bases). Trimming took off 5 bases at V and 3 bases at J, with 11 bases between the two ends. The CDR3 loop spans 15 amino acids. In germline, CDR1 is LNHDA, CDR2 SQIVND (reference sequence). This chain's CDR3 is CASSSRGDGANVLTF. The CDR3 DNA sequence: TGTGCCAGTAGTTCTAGGGGTGATGGGGCCAACGTCCTGACTTTC.

The chain couples TRBV5-1 to TRBJ2-5; maybe TRBD1 (6 bases). The CDR3 has 13 residues. The V end was cut by 4 bases, the J end by 5 bases, with 12 bases between. Germline V CDR1 and CDR2: SGHRS, YFSETQ. The CDR3 DNA sequence: TGCGCCAGCAGCAGGACAGAGATGGAGACCCAGTACTTC. Its translation is CASSRTEMETQYF.

The genes are TRBV19 and TRBJ1-1; D uncertain. The CDR3 runs 13 residues. Trimming pared 3 bases from V and 6 bases from J, leaving 11 bases between. Germline loops: CDR1 LNHDA, CDR2 SQIVND (reference sequence). In nucleotides, the CDR3 is TGTGCCAGTAGTATGGCGGTAGACTCTGAAGCTTTCTTT. Residues: CASSMAVDSEAFF.